The next 3 T cell receptor beta chains were all read from a single sample in a study of OX40 agonist ivuxolimab in advanced cancers. Measured with immunoSEQ multiplex PCR; TCRdb has only the in-frame clones, and not every one. The sample has tens of thousands of clones, around 88% seen once. The sequenced sample was CD4+ or CD8+ T cells sorted from blood, obtained in a trial of the OX40 agonist ivuxolimab. The receptors were sampled from an adult with an advanced solid tumor such as melanoma, head and neck, liver or kidney cancer.

CDR3 DNA sequence: TGCAGCGTTGCATCAGGGCTGAACACTGAAGCTTTCTTT. Encoded protein: CSVASGLNTEAFF. This sequence joins TRBV29-1 and TRBJ1-1, with a tentative D call TRBD1 (5 bases). The CDR3 runs to 13 residues. Germline CDR1 and CDR2: SQVTM and ANQGSEA. Trimming left V 4 bases short and J 0 bases short, with 9 bases between.

This chain uses TRBV5-1 with TRBJ2-3, with 14 bases identical to TRBD2. Per the germline V gene, CDR1 is SGHRS and CDR2 is YFSETQ. V was pared by 0 bases and J by 5 bases, with 8 bases of the junction left unmatched. This CDR3 region has 18 residues. The CDR3 DNA reads TGCGCCAGCAGCTTGGTTACCGGGACTAGCGGGAGTTTAGATACGCAGTATTTT. Protein product: CASSLVTGTSGSLDTQYF.

Regarding this clone: This may come from a read error, since a much larger clone is one base off. The identical CDR3 is also encoded by other nucleotide sequences in the sample. The J gene is TRBJ1-1, the V gene TRBV7-9; D perhaps matches TRBD1 (5 bases). Germline assignment: CDR1 SEHNR and CDR2 FQNEAQ (reference sequence). The CDR3 is 13 residues long. Deletions cut 2 bases from V and 1 base from J, with 5 bases between. CDR3 region: CASSLTGNTEAFF. DNA for the CDR3: TGTGCCAGCAGCTTAACAGGGAACACTGAAGCTTTCTTT.